The 30 T cell receptor beta chains in this list originate from one sample, sequenced in a study of T cell repertoires in aging, cancer and after chemotherapy. Amplification of TCR beta used genomic DNA extracted from peripheral blood. Rearranged V-D-J TRB sequences were amplified with a mixed TRB-A/B primer pool. Each CDR3 protein is one row after TCRdb ran MiXCR on the multiplex PCR reads. The profile shows about 15,000 distinct CDR3 sequences, 50% of them singletons. Sequencing input: blood. These receptor sequences come from a human donor in good health.

The chain has TRBV30 and TRBJ1-4; D call uncertain. This CDR3 contains 12 residues. Trimming shortened V by 6 bases and J by 3 bases, and 8 bases separated the two germline ends. In germline, CDR1 is GTSNPN, CDR2 SVGIG (reference sequence). The CDR3 is CACGRPNEKLFF. CDR3 nucleotides: TGTGCCTGCGGACGACCTAATGAAAAACTGTTTTTT.

Judged by abundance, this clonotype is medium-sized. The CDR3 sequence is CSTLQTGWETQYF. DNA for the CDR3: TGCAGCACCCTGCAGACAGGGTGGGAGACCCAGTACTTC. V and J are TRBV29-1 and TRBJ2-5; 7 positions match TRBD1. The germline V gene has CDR1 SQVTM and CDR2 ANQGSEA. V trimming: 8 bases; J trimming: 5 bases; junction bases outside the gene matches: 11. This CDR3 region has 13 residues.

The chain is built from TRBV29-1 and TRBJ1-1, with D hard to call. The CDR3 length is 11 residues. Deletions cut 4 bases from V and 0 bases from J, with 3 bases between. Germline CDR1 and CDR2: SQVTM and ANQGSEA. DNA for the CDR3: TGCAGCGTTGCGCTGAACACTGAAGCTTTCTTT. This sequence encodes CSVALNTEAFF.

The chain couples TRBV13 to TRBJ2-2; D not certain. The V end lost 4 bases, the J end lost 1 base, and 7 bases lay between the germline ends. Germline lookup yields CDR1 PRHDT and CDR2 FYEKMQ (reference sequence). This CDR3 spans 14 amino acids. CDR3 DNA sequence: TGTGCCAGCAGCTCCAGACTGAACACCGGGGAGCTGTTTTTT. As protein: CASSSRLNTGELFF.

This clonotype was seen once. For the CDR3, the DNA is TGTGCCAGCAGTTTCGCGGAGGGGCCTAGCTATGGCTACACCTTC. Its protein product is CASSFAEGPSYGYTF. V and J are TRBV27 and TRBJ1-2; weak D call: TRBD1 (5 bases). CDR1 and CDR2 (germline): MNHEY, SMNVEV (reference sequence). V shed 3 bases and J shed 4 bases, with 15 bases lying between them. The CDR3 extends over 15 amino acids.

A note on this clonotype: The limits of the CDR3 on the DNA are not certain, so only TCRdb's listed CDR3 is given. This rearrangement joins TRBV5-5 to TRBJ2-7; the D segment call TRBD2 is taken from the table without a DNA check. The length of the CDR3 is 22 amino acids, counting both ends. Germline V gene lookup returns CDR1 SGHKS and CDR2 YYEKEE (reference sequence). CDR3 sequence: CASSIYLCSVRGTSGRTNEQYF.

As regards this clonotype: One end of the junction fails to match germline, which may point to a read error. The CDR3 region has the DNA TGCAGCGTTGGGAGGGGGAACACTAAAGCTTTCTTT. Translating it yields CSVGRGNTKAFF. This rearrangement joins TRBV29-1 to TRBJ1-1; tentative D call: TRBD1 (6 bases). The CDR3 is 12 amino acids. Germline CDR1 SQVTM, CDR2 ANQGSEA.

The J gene is TRBJ2-3, the V gene TRBV7-6; D tentatively reads TRBD1 or TRBD2 (5 bases each). V gave up 5 bases and J gave up 2 bases, with 17 bases separating them. The CDR3 covers 16 residues. CDR1 SGHVS and CDR2 FNYEAQ come from the germline V gene. CDR3 DNA: TGTGCCAGCAGCCGACCAGGGACCGACCTCACAGATACGCAGTATTTT. The encoded protein is CASSRPGTDLTDTQYF.

This clonotype was counted between two and nine times. V usage is TRBV6-5 and J usage is TRBJ2-1; D is uncertain. V shed 2 bases and J shed 8 bases, with 4 bases lying between them. Germline lookup yields CDR1 MNHEY and CDR2 SVGAGI. This CDR3 region has 11 residues. The CDR3 sequence: CASSYGHEQFF. CDR3 nucleotide sequence: TGTGCCAGCAGTTACGGGCATGAGCAGTTCTTC.

This clonotype was recorded once. The chain carries TRBV29-1 and TRBJ1-2; TRBD1 aligns across 7 bases. The CDR3 spans 11 residues. J gave up 6 bases and V 7 bases, and 5 bases lay outside the gene matches. Germline values: CDR1 SQVTM, CDR2 ANQGSEA. The CDR3 reads CSARGTDGYTF. The CDR3 DNA is TGCAGCGCCCGAGGGACAGATGGCTACACCTTC.

This clonotype was recorded a few times. This chain joins TRBV18 and TRBJ2-5, with a tentative D call TRBD2 (5 bases). Trimming stripped 4 bases from V and 3 bases from J, with 15 bases between. The CDR3 extends over 15 amino acids. Germline values: CDR1 KGHSH, CDR2 LQKENI. The chain's CDR3 is CASSLARGSEETQYF. The DNA for the CDR3 is TGTGCCAGCTCACTCGCTCGGGGAAGCGAAGAGACCCAGTACTTC.

This chain connects TRBV5-6 to TRBJ2-5, with D possibly TRBD2 on 6 matching bases. Trimming took off 1 base at V and 3 bases at J, with 13 bases between the two ends. CDR1 is SGHDT, CDR2 YYEEEE, per germline. The CDR3 has 15 residues. CDR3 nucleotides: TGTGCCAGCAGCTTGTCCCGGGACTTTAAAGAGACCCAGTACTTC. Protein product: CASSLSRDFKETQYF.

This chain connects TRBV11-1 to TRBJ2-7, with no clear D. The ends were cut back, 1 base at V and 4 bases at J, with 8 bases in the middle. The CDR3 covers 13 residues. Germline V lookup: CDR1 SGHAT, CDR2 FQDESV (reference sequence). CDR3 nucleotides: TGTGCCAGCAGCTTAGGTGAGGAATACGAGCAGTACTTC. Its protein is CASSLGEEYEQYF. The variable domain in full, completed from reference TRBV11-1 and TRBJ2-7, reads EAEVAQSPRYKITEKSQAVAFWCDPISGHATLYWYRQILGQGPELLVQFQDESVVDDSQLPKDRFSAERLKGVDSTLKIQPAELGDSAMYLCASSLGEEYEQYFGPGTRLTVT.

The chain employs TRBV6-6 and TRBJ1-4, with a possible D match to TRBD1 (6 bases). Germline CDR1 MNHNY, CDR2 SVGAGI (reference sequence). V dropped 5 bases and J dropped 0 bases, with 10 bases sitting between them. The CDR3 runs to 15 residues. In nucleotides, the CDR3 is TGTGCCAGCAGTAGGGGGGTCTCAACTAATGAAAAACTGTTTTTT. As protein: CASSRGVSTNEKLFF.

The chain has TRBV29-1 and TRBJ1-1; D is uncertain. The CDR3 consists of 13 residues. V was trimmed by 7 bases and J by 3 bases, leaving 15 bases between them. Germline lookup yields CDR1 SQVTM and CDR2 ANQGSEA. This CDR3 is CSASQSSDTEAFF. CDR3 bases: TGCAGCGCTTCGCAGTCTTCGGACACTGAAGCTTTCTTT.

This clonotype was seen a few times. V usage is TRBV10-3 and J usage is TRBJ2-2, with D tentatively TRBD1 (8 bases). Germline V CDR1 and CDR2: ENHRY, SYGVKD. The CDR3 is 15 amino acids. The germline V and J ends were trimmed by 8 bases and 7 bases, with 20 bases remaining between them. The CDR3 region has the DNA TGTGCCATCGTTCCCAGGACAGGGAGGGGCGGGGAGCTGTTTTTT. This translates into CAIVPRTGRGGELFF.

Here the CDR3 DNA reads TGTGCCAGCTCGTCGGGCTACAATGAGCAGTTCTTC. Its protein is CASSSGYNEQFF. The chain joins TRBV18 to TRBJ2-1, with D uncertain. With 6 bases removed from V and 3 bases from J, the gap between germline ends came to 6 bases. Germline V CDR1 and CDR2: KGHSH, LQKENI. This CDR3 spans 12 amino acids.

Concerning this clonotype: A much larger clone lies a single base off, so this may be a read error. The J gene is TRBJ2-3, the V gene TRBV29-1, with 11 bases matching TRBD1. Trimming took 8 bases from V and 0 from J; bases not matched to a gene: 7. The germline V gene encodes CDR1 SQVTM and CDR2 ANQGSEA. There are 15 residues in the CDR3. This chain's CDR3 is CSIRDRGGSTDTQYF. CDR3 DNA: TGCAGCATCCGGGACAGGGGGGGAAGCACAGATACGCAGTATTTT.

Note on this clonotype: The junction differs from germline at one of its ends, possibly a read error. The chain couples TRBV18 to TRBJ2-2, with a weak D call TRBD2 (6 bases). From germline, CDR1 is KGHSH and CDR2 LQKENI. CDR3 length: 19 residues. CDR3 loop: CASSPLPLGWRVNTRELFF. The CDR3 DNA reads as TGTGCCAGCTCACCACTCCCCCTGGGATGGAGGGTAAACACCAGGGAGCTGTTTTTT.

This clonotype was seen more than once but under ten times. This chain uses TRBV30 with TRBJ2-2; 8 bases align to TRBD2. With V trimmed by 2 bases and J by 5 bases, 4 bases remained unmatched. Germline V gene data show CDR1 as GTSNPN and CDR2 as SVGIG (reference sequence). The CDR3 runs 14 residues. CDR3 DNA: TGTGCCTGGAGTCGGGTAGCGGGAACCGGGGAGCTGTTTTTT. Translation: CAWSRVAGTGELFF.

V is TRBV5-6 and J is TRBJ2-1; D is perhaps TRBD2 (6 bases). The CDR3 loop spans 14 amino acids. V dropped 4 bases and J dropped 2 bases, with 10 bases sitting between them. CDR1 and CDR2 (germline): SGHDT, YYEEEE. The CDR3 bases are TGTGCCAGCAGCGTCGGGAGACCCTACAATGAGCAGTTCTTC. Its translation is CASSVGRPYNEQFF.

This chain uses TRBV12-3 or TRBV12-4 with TRBJ1-6; unclear D gene. The length of the CDR3 is 12 residues. Deletions cut 4 bases from V and 7 bases from J, with 5 bases between. The CDR3 sequence: CASSWPNSPLHF. The CDR3 DNA reads as TGTGCCAGCAGTTGGCCGAATTCACCCCTCCACTTT.

The chain carries TRBV30 and TRBJ1-2; D remains unclear. CDR1 GTSNPN and CDR2 SVGIG come from the germline V gene (reference sequence). This CDR3 is built from 13 residues. Trimming took off 0 bases at V and 5 bases at J, with 10 bases between the two ends. This CDR3 is CAWSVGPVYGYTF. In DNA, the CDR3 is TGTGCCTGGAGTGTAGGGCCAGTTTATGGCTACACCTTC.

This clonotype has a single count. V and J are TRBV12-3 or TRBV12-4 and TRBJ1-2, with TRBD1 as a possible D gene (6 bases). The V gene lost 6 bases and the J gene lost 3 bases, with 11 bases spanning the gap. The CDR3 totals 13 residues. The DNA for the CDR3 is TGTGCCAGCAGACCAACAGGGTACTATGGCTACACCTTC. It encodes CASRPTGYYGYTF.

The rearrangement uses TRBV11-2 and TRBJ2-2; tentative D call: TRBD2 (6 bases). CDR1 and CDR2 (germline): SGHAT, FQNNGV. Trimming pared 5 bases from V and 5 bases from J, leaving 15 bases between. CDR3 length: 15 amino acids. CDR3 in DNA: TGTGCCAGCAGCCAAGGGAGGTCGGCGACCGGGGAGCTGTTTTTT. Its translation is CASSQGRSATGELFF.

V gene TRBV7-9 combines with J gene TRBJ2-6; no reliable D call. The V gene's germline CDR1 is SEHNR and CDR2 FQNEAQ (reference sequence). Trimming cost V 5 bases and J 0 bases, with 8 bases left between them. This CDR3 region has 15 residues. CDR3 coding DNA: TGTGCCAGCAGCACCACTGGCTCTGGGGCCAACGTCCTGACTTTC. Amino acids: CASSTTGSGANVLTF.

The table lists this clonotype with a few counts. The chain joins TRBV6-6 to TRBJ2-7; possible D gene TRBD1, 6 bases. The CDR3 covers 17 residues. V was pared by 2 bases and J by 3 bases, with 20 bases between. Germline V CDR1 and CDR2: MNHNY, SVGAGI (reference sequence). CDR3 amino acids: CASSYRPGTISLYEQYF. The CDR3 region has the DNA TGTGCCAGCAGTTACCGACCGGGGACAATATCCCTCTACGAGCAGTACTTC.

By frequency in the sample, this clonotype is medium-sized (0.01 to 0.1%). The V and J genes are TRBV29-1 and TRBJ1-4, with D unresolved. V gave up 1 base and J gave up 0 bases, with 3 bases separating them. Germline CDR1 and CDR2: SQVTM and ANQGSEA. The CDR3 covers 13 residues. The CDR3 reads CSVEVATNEKLFF. The CDR3 nucleotides are TGCAGCGTTGAAGTTGCAACTAATGAAAAACTGTTTTTT.

This clonotype counts as medium-sized (0.01 to 0.1%). CDR3 DNA sequence: TGCAGCGTCGAAACCGGTTCGGAGACCCAGTACTTC. As protein: CSVETGSETQYF. The chain is built from TRBV29-1 and TRBJ2-5, with D unclear. The germline gives CDR1 SQVTM, CDR2 ANQGSEA. V was trimmed by 6 bases and J by 5 bases, leaving 13 bases between them. The CDR3 extends over 12 amino acids.

A single count supports this clonotype. This chain connects TRBV30 to TRBJ1-3, with 9 bases fitting TRBD1. After removal of 0 bases from V and 4 bases from J, the junction contained 7 bases not matched to a gene. The CDR3 is 16 amino acids. The germline V gene encodes CDR1 GTSNPN and CDR2 SVGIG (reference sequence). The CDR3 protein is CAWSVSGQGRGNTIYF. Written as DNA, the CDR3 is TGTGCCTGGAGTGTCTCTGGACAGGGGCGAGGAAACACCATATATTTT.